A single sample is the source of the 20 T cell receptor beta chains below, sequenced in a study of shared clonotypes between healthy human individuals. Measured with immunoSEQ multiplex PCR; TCRdb has only the in-frame clones, and not every one. Altogether approximately 980,000 clones are present, over 75% being singletons, with the ten largest covering roughly 1.5%. The sequencing input was memory CD4+ T cells sorted from blood. Specified subset: CD45RA-negative fraction. The origin of the receptors is a man aged 18 to 30 in good health.

V is TRBV6-5 and J is TRBJ1-2; tentatively, D is TRBD1 (6 bases). V was shortened by 6 bases and J by 4 bases, with 15 bases between the two germline ends. The germline V gene has CDR1 MNHEY and CDR2 SVGAGI. This CDR3 has 14 residues. As DNA, the CDR3 is TGTGCCAGCAGGAGGGGGGGGCCCGGCTATGGCTACACCTTC. Residues: CASRRGGPGYGYTF.

V and J are TRBV5-6 and TRBJ1-3; 7 bases fit TRBD1. The CDR3 has 15 amino acids. The ends lost 4 bases at V and 0 bases at J; junction bases unmatched: 4. CDR1 and CDR2 from the germline V gene are SGHDT and YYEEEE. Here the CDR3 DNA reads TGTGCCAGCAGCCCGACAGGGCGCTCTGGAAACACCATATATTTT. Translated: CASSPTGRSGNTIYF.

The V call is TRBV19, the J call TRBJ2-1; D is tentatively TRBD1 or TRBD2 (6 bases each). The CDR3 is made up of 14 amino acids. Trimming took off 0 bases at V and 9 bases at J, with 12 bases between the two ends. The V gene's germline CDR1 is LNHDA and CDR2 SQIVND (reference sequence). CDR3 sequence reads: CASSIETGRREQFF. The CDR3 DNA is TGTGCCAGTAGTATAGAAACAGGGAGGCGTGAGCAGTTCTTC. Looking up the rest from reference TRBV19 and TRBJ2-1 gives the full variable domain: DGGITQSPKYLFRKEGQNVTLSCEQNLNHDAMYWYRQDPGQGLRLIYYSQIVNDFQKGDIAEGYSVSREKKESFPLTVTSAQKNPTAFYLCASSIETGRREQFFGPGTRLTVL.

Only a few counts were recorded for this clone. This chain links TRBV4-1 with TRBJ2-6; 10 bases are shared with TRBD2. This CDR3 is 18 amino acids long. Germline V CDR1 and CDR2: MGHRA, YSYEKL. With V trimmed by 0 bases and J by 0 bases, 2 bases remained unmatched. CDR3 in amino acids: CASSQELAGNSGANVLTF. The CDR3 DNA sequence: TGCGCCAGCAGCCAAGAACTAGCGGGGAACTCTGGGGCCAACGTCCTGACTTTC.

This clone appeared many times. Additional DNA sequences in this sample encode the identical CDR3. The V call is TRBV7-3, the J call TRBJ1-1; no definite D call. Trimming stripped 5 bases from V and 3 bases from J, with 10 bases between. Germline assignment: CDR1 SGHTA and CDR2 FQGTGA. The CDR3 contains 13 residues. CDR3 loop: CASSRRADTEAFF. The CDR3, as DNA: TGTGCCAGCAGCCGTAGGGCTGACACTGAAGCTTTCTTT.

V is TRBV7-3 and J is TRBJ2-7; 8 positions match TRBD1. The germline CDR1 and CDR2 sequences are SGHTA and FQGTGA. The junction had 6 bases not matched to a gene; V was cut back by 5 bases and J by 0 bases. The CDR3 has 15 amino acids. CDR3 loop: CASSPGGISSYEQYF. The CDR3 bases are TGTGCCAGCAGCCCAGGGGGCATTAGCTCCTACGAGCAGTACTTC. Full variable domain (rest looked up from reference TRBV7-3 and TRBJ2-7): GAGVSQTPSNKVTEKGKYVELRCDPISGHTALYWYRQSLGQGPEFLIYFQGTGAADDSGLPNDRFFAVRPEGSVSTLKIQRTERGDSAVYLCASSPGGISSYEQYFGPGTRLTVT.

V is TRBV5-1 and J is TRBJ1-3, with D possibly TRBD1 on 6 matching bases. This CDR3 comprises 15 residues. The V end lost 3 bases, the J end lost 3 bases, and 13 bases lay between the germline ends. Per germline, CDR1 SGHRS and CDR2 YFSETQ. CDR3 bases: TGCGCCAGCAGCTGGGACACGGAAAGTGGAAACACCATATATTTT. It yields the protein CASSWDTESGNTIYF.

As to this clone: At one boundary the junction diverges from the germline segment, which might be a read error. The genes are TRBV7-7 and TRBJ2-5; the match to TRBD2 covers 11 bases. The CDR3 contains 16 residues. The germline V gene encodes CDR1 SSHAT and CDR2 FNYEAQ (reference sequence). CDR3 nucleotide sequence: TGTGCTAGCAGCTTAGCGGGGGGGACTAGCGGCGGGACCCAGTACTTC. Protein sequence: CASSLAGGTSGGTQYF.

The chain recombines TRBV18 with TRBJ2-5; 12 nucleotides match TRBD2. Per germline, CDR1 KGHSH and CDR2 LQKENI. V was clipped by 3 bases and J by 2 bases; unmatched bases: 10. This CDR3 spans 18 amino acids. The CDR3 is CASSPLPGTSGLQETQYF. In nucleotides, the CDR3 is TGTGCCAGCTCACCGCTCCCTGGGACTAGCGGGCTACAAGAGACCCAGTACTTC.

This chain joins TRBV6-6 and TRBJ2-5; D might be TRBD2 (5 bases). The V end lost 6 bases, the J end lost 3 bases, and 11 bases lay between the germline ends. This CDR3 comprises 13 residues. CDR1 and CDR2 from the germline V gene are MNHNY and SVGAGI (reference sequence). The CDR3 DNA reads TGTGCCAGCAGGGGAGACCTAAAAGAGACCCAGTACTTC. Its translation: CASRGDLKETQYF.

For this clone: In the same sample, other DNA sequences code for this CDR3. The rearrangement joins TRBV18 to TRBJ2-1, with TRBD2 matching 8 bases. Germline values: CDR1 KGHSH, CDR2 LQKENI. V shed 1 base, J shed 4 bases, and the junction held 6 bases outside the gene matches. The CDR3 length is 16 residues. In DNA, the CDR3 is TGTGCCAGCTCACCACGTCTAGCGGGTCTATACAATGAGCAGTTCTTC. This translates into CASSPRLAGLYNEQFF.

This rearrangement joins TRBV6-5 to TRBJ2-5; TRBD2 aligns across 7 bases. Germline assignment: CDR1 MNHEY and CDR2 SVGAGI. The CDR3 is 13 amino acids. V lost 7 bases, J lost 4 bases, and 6 bases stayed unmatched. This CDR3 is CASTREGGETQYF. CDR3 bases: TGTGCCAGCACGAGGGAGGGAGGAGAGACCCAGTACTTC.

The chain couples TRBV7-9 to TRBJ2-7; the match to TRBD1 covers 7 bases. V trimming: 5 bases; J trimming: 2 bases; junction bases outside the gene matches: 6. The CDR3 covers 14 residues. Germline V gives CDR1 SEHNR, CDR2 FQNEAQ (reference sequence). CDR3 coding DNA: TGTGCCAGCAGCATCCAGACAGGGACCTACGAGCAGTACTTC. It codes for CASSIQTGTYEQYF.

The chain joins TRBV5-1 to TRBJ1-2; perhaps TRBD1 as D (5 bases). V lost 4 bases and J 8 bases, leaving 21 bases between the germline ends. Per the germline V gene, CDR1 is SGHRS and CDR2 is YFSETQ. The CDR3 totals 15 residues. The CDR3, as DNA: TGCGCCAGCAGCAAGGACGCGGGACTCCCTTGGGGCTACACCTTC. It specifies CASSKDAGLPWGYTF. Full variable domain (missing parts from reference TRBV5-1 and TRBJ1-2): KAGVTQTPRYLIKTRGQQVTLSCSPISGHRSVSWYQQTPGQGLQFLFEYFSETQRNKGNFPGRFSGRQFSNSRSEMNVSTLELGDSALYLCASSKDAGLPWGYTFGSGTRLTVV.

This clone showed up just once. The chain is built from TRBV11-3 and TRBJ2-5; D not resolved. Looked up from germline, CDR1 is SGHNT and CDR2 is YENEEA. Trimming cost V 2 bases and J 0 bases, with 7 bases left between them. CDR3 length equals 14 residues. Here the CDR3 DNA reads TGTGCCAGCAGCTTACAGGCCAACCAAGAGACCCAGTACTTC. Protein: CASSLQANQETQYF.

The chain links TRBV5-4 to TRBJ2-1; D unclear. V shed 7 bases and J shed 0 bases, with 17 bases lying between them. Germline V lookup: CDR1 SGHNT, CDR2 YYREEE (reference sequence). The CDR3 loop spans 16 amino acids. The CDR3 DNA reads TGTGCCAGCTACCCTATGGGCGGTTCCTCCTACAATGAGCAGTTCTTC. It is translated as CASYPMGGSSYNEQFF.

The chain has TRBV7-3 and TRBJ1-1; no firm D call. Germline V gene sequence: CDR1 SGHTA, CDR2 FQGTGA. The CDR3 is 14 amino acids. V was cut by 2 bases and J by 1 base, with 8 bases left in between. The DNA of the CDR3 is TGTGCCAGCAGCTTATTGAAACAGAACACTGAAGCTTTCTTT. Its translation is CASSLLKQNTEAFF.

The chain recombines TRBV28 with TRBJ1-2, with D possibly TRBD1 on 5 matching bases. Trimming cost V 10 bases and J 4 bases, with 16 bases left between them. From germline, CDR1 is MDHEN and CDR2 SYDVKM. There are 13 residues in the CDR3. CDR3 DNA: TGTGCCACCCTGGCAGGGTCCGCCTATGGCTACACCTTC. This encodes CATLAGSAYGYTF.

The V and J genes are TRBV20-1 and TRBJ2-5; tentatively, D is TRBD2 (5 bases). The germline CDR1 and CDR2 sequences are DFQATT and SNEGSKA (reference sequence). Trimming stripped 6 bases from V and 5 bases from J, with 10 bases between. The CDR3 has 11 amino acids. The CDR3 region has the DNA TGCAGTGCCGCTCGCGGGGAGACCCAGTACTTC. It is translated as CSAARGETQYF.

V is TRBV6-6 and J is TRBJ2-3; D possibly matches TRBD1 or TRBD2 (6 bases each). The CDR3 is 14 amino acids. V was pared by 7 bases and J by 7 bases, with 18 bases between. Germline-derived CDR1 and CDR2 are MNHNY and SVGAGI (reference sequence). Here the CDR3 DNA reads TGTGCCAGCACTCCCCCGGGGGCACACAATACGCAGTATTTT. It specifies CASTPPGAHNTQYF.